This T cell receptor beta chain was captured by sequencing in a study of pediatric ulcerative colitis. General observations from the study: Acute severe colitis showed lower rectal diversity from clonal expansions. Repertoires came from total lymphocyte DNA, so rare subsets like regulatory T cells may be missed.

During colonoscopy, one to two rectal pinch biopsies were collected. Before the diagnostic colonoscopy, ulcerative colitis patients were free of immunosuppressive medication. CDR1 and CDR2 from the germline V gene are MRHNA and SNTAGT. V shed 4 bases and J 4 bases; nucleotides not matched to a gene: 0. This CDR3 has 14 residues. On this clone itself: The antigen remains undetermined.

Up to 500,000 reads were sequenced per sample. Sequencing used immunoSEQ multiplex PCR; TCRdb keeps in-frame clones, though not all of them. The sample carries 30,000 to 35,000 clones, about 81% recorded once. Material for sequencing was gut tissue. The TCR was taken from a boy aged 5-17 years with mild ulcerative colitis. The rearrangement uses TRBV6-4 and TRBJ2-3, with 12 nucleotides matching TRBD2. The CDR3 sequence: CASSGTSGADTQYF. As DNA, the CDR3 is TGTGCCAGCAGTGGGACTAGCGGGGCAGATACGCAGTATTTT.